The clone carrying this T cell receptor (beta chain) came up many times. Looked up from germline, CDR1 is MNHEY and CDR2 is SMNVEV (reference sequence). Trimming cost V 2 bases and J 5 bases, with 10 bases left between them. This CDR3 contains 13 residues. The data originate from a study of T cells after yellow fever vaccination. TCRdb redid the calling of the 5' RACE reads with MiXCR, one entry per CDR3 protein. This repertoire shows about 130,000 distinct CDR3 sequences, around 9.8% found once; its top ten account for approximately 39%. V gene TRBV27 combines with J gene TRBJ2-7; D unresolved. This receptor was obtained from a man between 18 and 29 years old who received the YFV17D yellow fever vaccine. Sequenced here: CD8+ T cells sorted from PBMCs, sampled on the day of the yellow fever booster vaccination. This CDR3 is CASSLRVPNEQYF. The DNA of the CDR3 is TGTGCCAGCAGTTTAAGGGTGCCGAACGAGCAGTACTTC.